This TCR beta chain derives from a study of blood T cells in healthy people across ages. This clonotype was counted between two and nine times. The CDR3 totals 11 residues. Germline V gene sequence: CDR1 ENHRY, CDR2 SYGVKD. V lost 4 bases, J lost 6 bases, and 3 bases lay in between. Next came a second PCR, run for about 7 to 12 cycles, which used a sample-barcoded 5' primer along with a J-beta primer mix. Researchers report that a template-switch adaptor with 12 random nucleotides tagged each cDNA molecule. TCRdb redid the calling of the 5' RACE reads with MiXCR, one entry per CDR3 protein. The sample yields 1.5 million or so distinct CDR3 sequences, roughly 40% seen once.

The TCR originated in a woman aged 18-30 years in good health. The chain has TRBV10-3 and TRBJ2-2; D not certain. The sequencing input was blood. The CDR3 here is CAISGPGELFF. The DNA of the CDR3 is TGTGCCATCAGTGGCCCCGGGGAGCTGTTTTTT.